The clone carrying this TCR beta chain was detected once. Compared with germline, one end of the junction differs, possibly owing to a read error. This CDR3 has 18 amino acids. Germline assignment: CDR1 KGHSH and CDR2 LQKENI. This record belongs to a study of blood T cells in healthy people across ages. Primers used in a second PCR of roughly 6 to 11 cycles were a sample-barcoded 5' primer and a J-beta primer mix. TCRdb reanalysed the 5' RACE reads using MiXCR and keeps one entry per CDR3 protein. This sample yields about 690,000 distinct CDR3 sequences, of which 40% to 45% are seen a single time; roughly 30% belongs to the top ten.

The sequencing sample was made of blood. V and J are TRBV18 and TRBJ2-7; 9 bases map to TRBD2. This receptor was identified in an elderly man in good health. This chain's CDR3 is CASSPRGSGGPSSSEQYF. The CDR3 DNA is TGTGCCAGCTCACCACGGGGTAGCGGGGGCCCTAGCTCCTCCGAGCAGTACTTC.